The next 15 T cell receptor beta chains were all read from a single sample in a study of blood T cell repertoires in COVID-19 (dated by TCRdb to the early 2020s). Library preparation was by the immunoSEQ multiplex PCR assay. The clones in this table, taken by TCRdb from immuneACCESS, are in-frame only. Not every clone is retained; where verified, under half of the shortfall comes from an unresolved V gene, and the cause of the rest is unknown. This sample is represented by about 260,000 clones; roughly 85% of them were singletons. The ten largest account for approximately 9% of the sample. The sample was peripheral blood. Every receptor here comes from a woman in her forties or fifties who had recovered from COVID-19.

The rearrangement links TRBV19 to TRBJ1-1; 8 positions agree with TRBD1. J was trimmed by 4 bases and V by 6 bases; bases with no gene match: 7. The V gene's germline CDR1 is LNHDA and CDR2 SQIVND (reference sequence). This CDR3 is 14 amino acids long. The CDR3 sequence: CASSGDRRSTEAFF. DNA for the CDR3: TGTGCCAGTAGCGGGGACAGGAGGAGCACTGAAGCTTTCTTT.

J is TRBJ1-4 and V is TRBV7-2; TRBD1 matches at 11 bases. V dropped 5 bases and J dropped 7; count of bases not matched to a gene: 6. This CDR3 contains 15 residues. Looked up from germline, CDR1 is SGHTA and CDR2 is FQGNSA. CDR3 sequence (DNA): TGTGCCAGCAGCGCCACGGGACAGGGGGGTGAAAAACTGTTTTTT. Translating it yields CASSATGQGGEKLFF.

The CDR3 here is CASSHSGGILRGYTF. The CDR3 DNA is TGCGCCAGCAGCCACTCAGGGGGAATATTGCGTGGCTACACCTTC. This chain joins TRBV4-3 and TRBJ1-2; 7 nucleotides agree with TRBD1. Trimming took 3 bases from V and 7 from J; bases not matched to a gene: 11. There are 15 residues in the CDR3. Germline values: CDR1 LGHNA, CDR2 YSLEER.

This clone occurred a few times. The chain employs TRBV4-2 and TRBJ2-6; 10 bases are shared with TRBD2. Germline lookup yields CDR1 LGHNA and CDR2 YNFKEQ. Losses at the gene ends were 0 bases for V and 3 bases for J; bases not matched to a gene: 5. The CDR3 totals 18 residues. CDR3 residues: CASSQESGRAGGANVLTF. CDR3 in DNA: TGTGCCAGCAGCCAAGAAAGCGGGAGGGCAGGTGGGGCCAACGTCCTGACTTTC.

The chain links TRBV20-1 to TRBJ1-2; possibly TRBD1 for D (6 bases). Trimming left V 3 bases short and J 2 bases short, with 7 bases between. The CDR3 extends over 12 amino acids. Germline V gene lookup returns CDR1 DFQATT and CDR2 SNEGSKA (reference sequence). CDR3 sequence (DNA): TGCAGTGCTAGTGGGGGCAACTATGGCTACACCTTC. Translating it yields CSASGGNYGYTF.

This clone has just a few counts. The chain couples TRBV7-2 to TRBJ1-5; 7 bases align to TRBD1. CDR1 is SGHTA and CDR2 is FQGNSA in the germline V gene. V shed 3 bases and J 7 bases; nucleotides not matched to a gene: 3. The length of the CDR3 is 13 residues. CDR3 sequence: CASSFDRDQPQHF. CDR3 sequence (DNA): TGTGCCAGCAGCTTCGACAGGGACCAGCCCCAGCATTTT.

The V and J genes are TRBV7-2 and TRBJ2-1, with 8 bases fitting TRBD2. V gave up 1 base and J gave up 3 bases; unmatched junction bases: 8. This CDR3 comprises 17 residues. The V gene's germline CDR1 is SGHTA and CDR2 FQGNSA. The CDR3 protein is CASSLGSSGVYYNEQFF. In DNA form, the CDR3 reads TGTGCCAGCAGCTTAGGAAGTAGCGGGGTATACTACAATGAGCAGTTCTTC.

About this clone itself: Other DNA sequences in the sample encode the same CDR3. CDR3 sequence: CASSLRYEQYF. The CDR3 region has the DNA TGTGCCAGCAGTTTACGCTACGAGCAGTACTTC. The chain recombines TRBV28 with TRBJ2-7; D is ambiguous. Germline V CDR1 and CDR2: MDHEN, SYDVKM. There are 11 residues in the CDR3. V lost 2 bases, J lost 3 bases, and 2 bases lay in between.

V and J are TRBV19 and TRBJ2-1; D might be TRBD1 (5 bases). There are 15 residues in the CDR3. The V end was cut by 2 bases, the J end by 0 bases, with 8 bases between. Germline assignment: CDR1 LNHDA and CDR2 SQIVND (reference sequence). The CDR3 sequence is CASSILGASYNEQFF. The CDR3 DNA is TGTGCCAGTAGTATACTAGGGGCCTCCTACAATGAGCAGTTCTTC.

This clone was counted a few times. The chain links TRBV4-2 to TRBJ2-5, with TRBD1 matching 11 bases. Germline V gives CDR1 LGHNA, CDR2 YNFKEQ. V trimming: 2 bases; J trimming: 6 bases; junction bases outside the gene matches: 8. The CDR3 is 16 residues long. CDR3: CASSQLDRGPRQTQYF. In DNA, the CDR3 is TGTGCCAGCAGCCAACTGGACAGGGGGCCACGTCAGACCCAGTACTTC.

The rearrangement joins TRBV5-4 to TRBJ2-1, with 8 bases lining up with TRBD2. CDR1 and CDR2 from the germline V gene are SGHNT and YYREEE (reference sequence). This CDR3 is built from 16 residues. V shed 2 bases and J 7 bases; nucleotides not matched to a gene: 11. The CDR3 spells CASSFRSGRRVNEQFF. For the CDR3, the DNA is TGTGCCAGCAGCTTCCGGAGCGGGAGAAGGGTGAATGAGCAGTTCTTC.

This clone appeared once. The chain joins TRBV19 to TRBJ1-4, with TRBD1 matching 9 bases. This CDR3 contains 14 residues. In germline, CDR1 is LNHDA, CDR2 SQIVND (reference sequence). V lost 7 bases to trimming and J lost 7 bases; unmatched junction nucleotides: 7. CDR3 bases: TGTGCCAGTACGGGGACAGGGAGGAGTGAAAAACTGTTTTTT. As protein: CASTGTGRSEKLFF.

The V gene is TRBV6-2 or TRBV6-3, the J gene TRBJ2-6, with unresolved D. Germline values: CDR1 MNHEY, CDR2 SVGEGT. The CDR3 length is 15 residues. V was clipped by 6 bases and J by 0 bases, with 9 bases between them. The CDR3 protein is CASSLSHSGANVLTF. For the CDR3, the DNA is TGTGCCAGCAGCCTATCACACTCTGGGGCCAACGTCCTGACTTTC.

This clone appeared once. The V call is TRBV7-2, the J call TRBJ1-2; tentative D call: TRBD1 (5 bases). This CDR3 region has 14 residues. Trimming left V 4 bases short and J 3 bases short, with 12 bases between. Germline loops: CDR1 SGHTA, CDR2 FQGNSA. DNA of the CDR3: TGTGCCAGCAGCTCGACCAGGGCAGACTATGGCTACACCTTC. Translating gives CASSSTRADYGYTF. Full variable domain (rest looked up from reference TRBV7-2 and TRBJ1-2): GAGVSQSPSNKVTEKGKDVELRCDPISGHTALYWYRQSLGQGLEFLIYFQGNSAPDKSGLPSDRFSAERTGGSVSTLTIQRTQQEDSAVYLCASSSTRADYGYTFGSGTRLTVV.

This clone was counted a single time. This CDR3 is also generated by other DNA sequences in the sample. This sequence joins TRBV19 and TRBJ1-4, with D unresolved. The CDR3 length is 15 residues. Trimming removed 3 bases from V and 0 bases from J, with 8 bases in between. CDR1 and CDR2 (germline): LNHDA, SQIVND (reference sequence). CDR3 sequence: CASSIGRATNEKLFF. As DNA, the CDR3 is TGTGCCAGTAGTATTGGCCGTGCAACTAATGAAAAACTGTTTTTT.